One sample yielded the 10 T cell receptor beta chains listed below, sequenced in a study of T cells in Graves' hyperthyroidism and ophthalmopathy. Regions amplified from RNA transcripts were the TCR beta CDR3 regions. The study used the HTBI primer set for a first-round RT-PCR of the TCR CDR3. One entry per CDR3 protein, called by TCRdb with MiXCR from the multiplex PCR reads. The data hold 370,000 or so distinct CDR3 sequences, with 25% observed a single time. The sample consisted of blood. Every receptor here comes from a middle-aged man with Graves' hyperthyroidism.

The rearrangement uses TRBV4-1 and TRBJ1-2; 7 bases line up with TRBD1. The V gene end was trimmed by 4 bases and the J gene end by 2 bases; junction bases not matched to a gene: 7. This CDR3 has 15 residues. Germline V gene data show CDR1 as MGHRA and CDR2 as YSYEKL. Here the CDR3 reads CASSLGTETNYGYTF. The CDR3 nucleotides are TGCGCCAGCAGCCTAGGGACAGAAACAAACTATGGCTACACCTTC.

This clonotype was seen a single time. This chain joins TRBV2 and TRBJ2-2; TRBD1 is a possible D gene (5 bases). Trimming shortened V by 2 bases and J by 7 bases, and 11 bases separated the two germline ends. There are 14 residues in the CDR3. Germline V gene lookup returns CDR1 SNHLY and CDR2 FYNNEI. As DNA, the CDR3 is TGTGCCAGCAGTGAACAGGGTTTCAGCGGGGAGCTGTTTTTT. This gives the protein CASSEQGFSGELFF.

The CDR3 sequence is CASSVSTGHYEQYF. The DNA of the CDR3 is TGTGCCAGCTCAGTGAGTACAGGACACTACGAGCAGTACTTC. The J gene is TRBJ2-7, the V gene TRBV18, with a weak D call TRBD1 (5 bases). This CDR3 spans 14 amino acids. Germline assignment: CDR1 KGHSH and CDR2 LQKENI. V was clipped by 5 bases and J by 3 bases, with 14 bases between them.

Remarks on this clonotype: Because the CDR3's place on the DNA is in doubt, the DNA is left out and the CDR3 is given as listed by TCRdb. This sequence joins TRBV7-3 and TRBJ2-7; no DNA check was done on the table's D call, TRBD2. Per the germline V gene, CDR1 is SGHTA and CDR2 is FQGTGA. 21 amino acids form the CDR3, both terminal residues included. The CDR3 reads CASSFYICSALAGGNSYEQYF.

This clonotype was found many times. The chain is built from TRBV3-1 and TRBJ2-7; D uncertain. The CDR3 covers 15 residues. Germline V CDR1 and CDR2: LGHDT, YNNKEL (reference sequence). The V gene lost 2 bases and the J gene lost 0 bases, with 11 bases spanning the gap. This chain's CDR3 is CASSQSVINSYEQYF. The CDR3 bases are TGTGCCAGCAGCCAATCGGTGATAAACTCCTACGAGCAGTACTTC.

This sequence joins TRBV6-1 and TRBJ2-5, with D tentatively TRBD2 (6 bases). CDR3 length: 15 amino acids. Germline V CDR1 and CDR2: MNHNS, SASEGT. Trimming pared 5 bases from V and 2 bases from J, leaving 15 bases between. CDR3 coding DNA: TGTGCCAGCAGTCCCGCGGGGCAGCAACAAGAGACCCAGTACTTC. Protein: CASSPAGQQQETQYF.

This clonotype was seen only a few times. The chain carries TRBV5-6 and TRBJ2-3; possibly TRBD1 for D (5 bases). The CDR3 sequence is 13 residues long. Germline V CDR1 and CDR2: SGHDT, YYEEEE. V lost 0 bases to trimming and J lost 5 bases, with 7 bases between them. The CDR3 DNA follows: TGTGCCAGCAGCTTGGGGGGCCGAGATACGCAGTATTTT. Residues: CASSLGGRDTQYF.

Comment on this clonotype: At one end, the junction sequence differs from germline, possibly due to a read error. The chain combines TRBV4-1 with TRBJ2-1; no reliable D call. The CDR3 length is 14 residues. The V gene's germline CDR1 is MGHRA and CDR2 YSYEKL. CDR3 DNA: TGTGCCAGCAGCCAAGATTTATCTGGAAGTGAGCAGTTCTTC. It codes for CASSQDLSGSEQFF.

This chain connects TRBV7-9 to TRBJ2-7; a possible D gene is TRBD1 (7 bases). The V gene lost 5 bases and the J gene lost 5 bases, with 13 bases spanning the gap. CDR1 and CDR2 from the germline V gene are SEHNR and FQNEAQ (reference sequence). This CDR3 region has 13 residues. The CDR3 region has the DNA TGTGCCAGCAGCGCGGAGGGGGCTAACGAGCAGTACTTC. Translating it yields CASSAEGANEQYF.

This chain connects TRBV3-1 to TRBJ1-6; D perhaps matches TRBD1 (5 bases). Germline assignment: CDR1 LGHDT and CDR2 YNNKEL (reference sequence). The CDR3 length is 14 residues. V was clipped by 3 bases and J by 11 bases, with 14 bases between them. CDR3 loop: CASSHVQGHPPLHF. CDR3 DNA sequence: TGTGCCAGCAGCCATGTGCAGGGCCATCCACCCCTCCACTTT.